The entry below describes one T cell receptor (beta chain). It was during active infection that Seattle patients were enrolled and then longitudinally followed. This sample was taken from a study of blood T cell repertoires in COVID-19. Study overall: COVID-19 samples, acute and convalescent, were from the United States, Italy and Spain. PBMCs, B-cell-depleted T cells, or T cells were the source of the cDNA or gDNA that made up the material.

Per the original methods: Nucleated cell number was recorded as an estimate derived from reference gene primer amplification. Profiling relied on immunoSEQ multiplex PCR, and the TCRdb table lists in-frame clones only, not all of them. Clone size and the V and J calls come from that table; the DNA yielded D and trimming. This table has 55,000 to 75,000 clones, about two thirds appearing once. CDR1 and CDR2 (germline): SGHTA, FQGNSA. Trimming shortened V by 2 bases and J by 0 bases, and 5 bases separated the two germline ends. The CDR3 sequence is 14 residues long. Sequenced input: peripheral blood. The TCR originated in an older woman with COVID-19, enrolled during active disease. The rearrangement uses TRBV7-2 and TRBJ1-5; D gene uncertain. The DNA of the CDR3 is TGTGCCAGCAGCTTACAGGTTAGCAATCAGCCCCAGCATTTT. It yields the protein CASSLQVSNQPQHF.